This T cell receptor (beta chain) was captured in a study of blood T cell repertoires in COVID-19. Clones were sequenced by immunoSEQ multiplex PCR, and TCRdb holds only the in-frame ones, with some missing. Among 40,000 or so clones, 75% to 90% were seen once, and the ten largest hold 8.5% to 10%. The length of the CDR3 is 19 residues. This sequence joins TRBV21-1 and TRBJ1-1; TRBD1, the table's D call, was not compared with the DNA. TRBV21-1 constitutes a pseudogene. Sample: peripheral blood. The clonotype was recovered from a human donor in a cohort sampled during active COVID-19. The CDR3 bases are TGTGCCAGCAGCAAAGAGGGGCCCCATTCTTCACGGGTGAGCACTGAAGCTTTCTTT. Residues: CASSKEGPHSSRVSTEAFF.